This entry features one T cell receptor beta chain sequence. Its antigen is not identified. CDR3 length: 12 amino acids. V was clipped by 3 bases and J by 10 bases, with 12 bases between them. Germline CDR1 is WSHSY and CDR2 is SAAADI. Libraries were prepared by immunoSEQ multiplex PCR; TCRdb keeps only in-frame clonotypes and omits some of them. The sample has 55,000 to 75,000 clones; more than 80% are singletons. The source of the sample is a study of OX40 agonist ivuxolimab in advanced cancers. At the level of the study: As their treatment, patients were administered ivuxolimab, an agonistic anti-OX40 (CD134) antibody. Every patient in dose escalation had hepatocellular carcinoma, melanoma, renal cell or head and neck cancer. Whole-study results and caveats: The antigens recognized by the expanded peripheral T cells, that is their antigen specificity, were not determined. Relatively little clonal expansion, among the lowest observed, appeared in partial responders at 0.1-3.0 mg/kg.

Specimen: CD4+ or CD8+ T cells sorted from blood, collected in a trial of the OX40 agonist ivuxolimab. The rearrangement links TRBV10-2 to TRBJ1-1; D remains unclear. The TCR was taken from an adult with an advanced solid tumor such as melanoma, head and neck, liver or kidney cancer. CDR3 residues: CASSDLNRGAFF. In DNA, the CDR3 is TGCGCCAGCAGTGATCTTAACAGAGGAGCTTTCTTT.